Sequencing of this T cell receptor beta chain was carried out in a study of T cell responses to AZD1222 COVID-19 vaccine. The repertoire was sequenced with immunoSEQ multiplex PCR; TCRdb's copy has only in-frame clones and lacks some. The sample includes 85,000 to 95,000 clones, about 91% of them seen just once. The specimen was peripheral blood, collected 28 days after the second AZD1222 dose. The TCR originated in an adult who received the AZD1222 COVID-19 vaccine.

The CDR3 here is CASSRTGLAGTQYF. The CDR3 bases are TGTGCCAGCAGCCGGACAGGACTAGCGGGGACGCAGTATTTT. J is TRBJ2-3 and V is TRBV3-1 (or the pseudogene TRBV3-2); 12 bases match TRBD2. Germline-derived CDR1 and CDR2 are LGHDT and YNNKEL (reference sequence). CDR3 length: 14 amino acids. The J segment lost 9 bases and the V segment lost 4 bases, leaving 5 bases of the junction unmatched.